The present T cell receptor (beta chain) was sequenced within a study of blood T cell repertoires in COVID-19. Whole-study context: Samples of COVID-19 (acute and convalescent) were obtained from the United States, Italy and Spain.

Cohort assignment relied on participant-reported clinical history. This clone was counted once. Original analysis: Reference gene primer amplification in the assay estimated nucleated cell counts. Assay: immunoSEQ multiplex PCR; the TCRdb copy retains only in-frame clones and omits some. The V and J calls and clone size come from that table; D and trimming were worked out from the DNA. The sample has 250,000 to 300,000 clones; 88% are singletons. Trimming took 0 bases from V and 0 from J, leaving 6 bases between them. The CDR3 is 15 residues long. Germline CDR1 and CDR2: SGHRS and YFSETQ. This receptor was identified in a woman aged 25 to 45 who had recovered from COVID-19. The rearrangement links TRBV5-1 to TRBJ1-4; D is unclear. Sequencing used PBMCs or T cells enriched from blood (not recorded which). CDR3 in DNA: TGCGCCAGCAGCTTGGCCACAGCAACTAATGAAAAACTGTTTTTT. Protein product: CASSLATATNEKLFF.